This T cell receptor (beta chain) originates from a study of T cells after yellow fever vaccination. Study-level results: Post-booster repertoires contained most primary-vaccination clones again (around 97% CD4, approximately 86% CD8).

This clonotype was seen more than once but under ten times. Its antigen is not known. Germline assignment: CDR1 KGHSH and CDR2 LQKENI. Trimming left V 2 bases short and J 0 bases short, with 7 bases between. This CDR3 spans 14 amino acids. TCRdb used MiXCR to reprocess the 5' RACE reads, holding one entry per CDR3 protein. The sample consists of 170,000 or so distinct CDR3 sequences, 5.5% to 7.5% of them appearing once. The sample in question was CD4+ T cells sorted from PBMCs, obtained on the day of the first yellow fever vaccination. The chain recombines TRBV18 with TRBJ1-1, with D perhaps TRBD1 (5 bases). The receptor comes from a man in his late teens or twenties who received the YFV17D yellow fever vaccine. This chain's CDR3 is CASSPRTMNTEAFF. In DNA, the CDR3 is TGTGCCAGCTCACCAAGGACAATGAACACTGAAGCTTTCTTT.